This T cell receptor beta chain was observed in a study of CD8 T cells in ankylosing spondylitis. Findings and limits, study-wide: The authors found the disease-linked clones to be CD8+ and relatively rare in peripheral blood. Blood of patients with ankylosing spondylitis appeared to be characterized by a TCR beta motif of eight highly homologous variants. Significant enrichment of disease-linked clones was reportedly seen in matched ankylosing spondylitis synovial fluid. A number of the motif variants had already been described in reactive arthritis synovial fluid and blood.

TCRdb processed the 5' RACE reads anew with MiXCR; each CDR3 protein has one entry. The table has approximately 140,000 distinct CDR3 sequences, 9.3% seen once. V shed 5 bases and J 6 bases; nucleotides not matched to a gene: 12. Germline V gene lookup returns CDR1 SQVTM and CDR2 ANQGSEA. This CDR3 has 15 amino acids. This clonotype was counted a few times. Its cognate antigen is unknown. The chain employs TRBV29-1 and TRBJ2-3; 9 bases agree with TRBD2. The TCR comes from a male donor with ankylosing spondylitis or in good health (not recorded which). Sequences were obtained from blood, either unsorted or a sorted T cell fraction (not recorded which). The CDR3 nucleotides read TGCAGCGTTCAGGCCGCGGGAGGGCCCCAGGATACGCAGTATTTT. It translates to CSVQAAGGPQDTQYF.